This section outlines one T cell receptor beta chain sequence together with its context. Its matching antigen is unknown. This sample stems from a study of T cells after yellow fever vaccination. V was clipped by 7 bases and J by 4 bases; unmatched bases: 13. The CDR3 is 16 amino acids. Germline values: CDR1 MNHNS, CDR2 SASEGT. TCRdb independently ran MiXCR on the 5' RACE reads; one entry per CDR3 protein. The table records about 330,000 distinct CDR3 sequences, roughly 7.5% of them present only once. Study-level results: The study found a weaker secondary response that peaked faster, day 5 versus 15. Reappearing after the booster were most of the clones from primary vaccination (about 95% CD4, approximately 89% CD8). Just a small share of clonotypes turned up in the CD4 compartment as well as the CD8 compartment.

This TCR was sampled from a man younger than 35 who received the YFV17D yellow fever vaccine. Sequenced here: PBMCs, sampled roughly 46 days after the first yellow fever vaccination. The V call is TRBV6-1, the J call TRBJ1-2; TRBD1 agrees at 9 bases. The CDR3 bases are TGTGCCAGCACTCTGACCTACAGGGGGCGGTTCTATGGCTACACCTTC. It translates to CASTLTYRGRFYGYTF.